The rows below give T cell receptor beta chains drawn from one sample of a study of cytomegalovirus exposure and HLA in healthy donors. TCRdb's copy holds only in-frame clones and misses some; the assay was immunoSEQ multiplex PCR. The data contain about 160,000 clones, over 80% of them seen just once; the ten biggest clones take up 0.95% to 1.5%. Sequencing was done on a sample of PBMCs. The receptors originated from a boy aged 2-9 years in good health and CMV-seronegative. The CDR3 runs from the conserved cysteine through the conserved F or W. Fields, in order: clone size, V gene, D gene, J gene, CDR3 protein, CDR3 DNA. The D gene is left open where the match is weak. The size entry is marked missing in some rows and otherwise reads once, few, many or a size class.

size: NA
V: TRBV7-9
D: TRBD1
J: TRBJ1-1
CDR3: CASSSTGNTPEAFF
DNA: TGTGCCAGCAGCTCGACAGGGAACACCCCAGAAGCTTTCTTT

size: NA
V: TRBV25-1
D: NA
J: TRBJ2-1
CDR3: CASSVFNEQFF
DNA: TGTGCCAGCAGCGTGTTCAATGAGCAGTTCTTC

size: NA
V: TRBV27
D: TRBD2
J: TRBJ2-3
CDR3: CASRLLAGGDTQYF
DNA: TGTGCCAGCAGACTACTAGCGGGAGGGGATACGCAGTATTTT

size: NA
V: TRBV9
D: TRBD2
J: TRBJ2-7
CDR3: CASSVGDAAGAGYEQYF
DNA: TGTGCCAGCAGCGTAGGAGATGCGGCGGGAGCAGGATACGAGCAGTACTTC

size: NA
V: TRBV4-3
D: NA
J: TRBJ2-3
CDR3: CASSQGTLDADTQYF
DNA: TGCGCCAGCAGCCAAGGGACATTAGACGCAGATACGCAGTATTTT

size: NA
V: TRBV7-2
D: TRBD1
J: TRBJ2-2
CDR3: CASSREGTAPRYGELFF
DNA: TGTGCCAGCAGCCGAGAGGGGACAGCGCCAAGGTACGGGGAGCTGTTTTTT

size: NA
V: TRBV7-9
D: NA
J: TRBJ1-3
CDR3: CASSADKRGNTIYF
DNA: TGTGCCAGCAGCGCGGACAAACGCGGAAACACCATATATTTT

size: once
V: TRBV6-4
D: NA
J: TRBJ2-3
CDR3: CASNRFTDTQYF
DNA: TGTGCCAGCAACAGATTCACAGATACGCAGTATTTT

size: NA
V: TRBV19
D: NA
J: TRBJ1-1
CDR3: CASSIVGGTEAFF
DNA: TGTGCCAGTAGTATAGTCGGAGGCACTGAAGCTTTCTTT

size: NA
V: TRBV10-3
D: NA
J: TRBJ1-1
CDR3: CAISTGRNTEAFF
DNA: TGTGCCATCAGTACTGGGAGAAACACTGAAGCTTTCTTT

size: once
V: TRBV5-1
D: NA
J: TRBJ1-1
CDR3: CASSFQSDRTEAFF
DNA: TGCGCCAGCAGCTTTCAGAGCGATCGCACTGAAGCTTTCTTT

size: NA
V: TRBV30
D: TRBD1
J: TRBJ2-4
CDR3: CAWRDDREAKNIQYF
DNA: TGTGCCTGGAGGGATGACAGGGAGGCCAAAAACATTCAGTACTTC

size: few
V: TRBV4-1
D: NA
J: TRBJ1-5
CDR3: CASSHRENSNQPQHF
DNA: TGCGCCAGCAGCCACAGGGAAAATAGCAATCAGCCCCAGCATTTT

size: NA
V: TRBV4-3
D: NA
J: TRBJ2-1
CDR3: CASSQEGLSYNEQFF
DNA: TGCGCCAGCAGCCAAGAGGGCCTCTCCTACAATGAGCAGTTCTTC

size: once
V: TRBV9
D: NA
J: TRBJ1-1
CDR3: CASSPLALPGVNTEAFF
DNA: TGTGCCAGCAGTCCCTTAGCCCTCCCAGGGGTGAACACTGAAGCTTTCTTT

size: NA
V: TRBV12-5
D: NA
J: TRBJ2-2
CDR3: CASGLTRPTNTGELFF
DNA: TGTGCTAGTGGTTTGACCAGGCCAACGAACACCGGGGAGCTGTTTTTT

size: NA
V: TRBV19
D: NA
J: TRBJ1-2
CDR3: CASSIYDGYTF
DNA: TGTGCCAGTAGTATATATGATGGCTACACCTTC

size: NA
V: TRBV5-4
D: NA
J: TRBJ2-3
CDR3: CASSLAPGTDTQYF
DNA: TGTGCCAGCAGCTTGGCCCCGGGGACAGATACGCAGTATTTT

size: NA
V: TRBV5-8
D: TRBD1
J: TRBJ1-1
CDR3: CASSKRQGRNTETFF
DNA: TGTGCCAGCAGCAAGCGACAGGGGAGGAACACTGAAACTTTCTTT

size: NA
V: TRBV5-4
D: NA
J: TRBJ2-3
CDR3: CASSTQPGYKDTQYF
DNA: TGTGCCAGCAGCACTCAGCCGGGGTACAAGGATACGCAGTATTTT

size: NA
V: TRBV15
D: NA
J: TRBJ2-7
CDR3: CATRGTGYEQYF
DNA: TGTGCCACTAGAGGAACAGGCTACGAGCAGTACTTC

size: NA
V: TRBV29-1
D: TRBD1
J: TRBJ2-5
CDR3: CSVTKDRAYLTWTQYF
DNA: TGCAGCGTTACGAAGGACAGGGCGTATCTAACGTGGACCCAGTACTTC

size: few
V: TRBV7-9
D: TRBD1
J: TRBJ2-7
CDR3: CASSLGQNYEQYF
DNA: TGTGCCAGCAGCCTGGGACAGAACTACGAGCAGTACTTC

size: once
V: TRBV5-1
D: TRBD1
J: TRBJ2-2
CDR3: CASSLEGQGATGELFF
DNA: TGCGCCAGCAGCTTGGAGGGACAGGGGGCGACCGGGGAGCTGTTTTTT

size: NA
V: TRBV6-5
D: TRBD1
J: TRBJ1-2
CDR3: CASSSPRDSSFGYTF
DNA: TGTGCCAGCAGCTCCCCCCGGGACAGTTCTTTTGGCTACACCTTC

size: once
V: TRBV7-2
D: NA
J: TRBJ1-5
CDR3: CASSLGRTGVYQPQHF
DNA: TGTGCCAGCAGCTTAGGCCGAACAGGAGTTTATCAGCCCCAGCATTTT

size: NA
V: TRBV5-4
D: TRBD1
J: TRBJ1-1
CDR3: CASSPAGGVNTEAFF
DNA: TGTGCCAGCAGCCCGGCAGGGGGCGTGAACACTGAAGCTTTCTTT

size: NA
V: TRBV21-1
D: NA
J: TRBJ2-1
CDR3: CASSRGGSSYNEQFF
DNA: TGTGCCAGCAGCCGCGGGGGCTCCTCCTACAATGAGCAGTTCTTC